This TCR beta chain derives from a study of technical replicates of blood from a handful of donors. TCRdb's copy holds only in-frame clones and misses some; the assay was immunoSEQ multiplex PCR. The sample holds 65,000 to 95,000 clones, over 90% seen once. In its sample, this clone was seen once. This clonotype originated in a human donor in good health. The sequenced sample was T cells isolated from PBMCs.

The CDR3 region is CASSLARFSSTDTQYF. In DNA form, the CDR3 reads TGTGCCAGCAGCTTAGCCCGGTTCTCTAGCACAGATACGCAGTATTTT. V is TRBV7-8 and J is TRBJ2-3; D gene unclear. The V end was cut by 0 bases, the J end by 0 bases, with 10 bases between. This CDR3 is built from 16 residues. In germline, CDR1 is SGHVS, CDR2 FQNEAQ. Using reference TRBV7-8 and TRBJ2-3 for the parts outside the CDR3, the full variable domain is GAGVSQSPRYKVAKRGQDVALRCDPISGHVSLFWYQQALGQGPEFLTYFQNEAQLDKSGLPSDRFFAERPEGSVSTLKIQRTQQEDSAVYLCASSLARFSSTDTQYFGPGTRLTVL.